The rows below give T cell receptor beta chains drawn from one sample of a study of beta chain features in type 1 diabetes. Measured with immunoSEQ multiplex PCR; TCRdb has only the in-frame clones, and not every one. The sample has more than 300,000 clones, 10% to 15% seen once. Sequenced material: naive CD4+ T cells from blood. Receptors originate from a young woman with type 1 diabetes. The CDR3 runs from the conserved cysteine through the conserved F or W. D genes are given only for firm matches. Clone size is not always given. Where it is, it says once, few, many or a class for expanded clones.

TRBJ2-1 TRBV29-1 TRBD1 - TGCAGCGCCGGACAGGACTACAATGAGCAGTTCTTC CSAGQDYNEQFF
TRBJ2-1 TRBV7-2 TRBD2 - TGTGCCAGCAGCTTAACGCCGGGGGGTTACAATGAGCAGTTCTTC CASSLTPGGYNEQFF
TRBJ2-7 TRBV9 TRBD2 few TGTGCCAGCAGCGGCCGGGACTATGACGAGCAGTACTTC CASSGRDYDEQYF
TRBJ2-7 TRBV19 TRBD1 few TGTGCCAGTAGTATAGCCGGACAGGGGGGCGAGCAGTACTTC CASSIAGQGGEQYF
TRBJ1-2 TRBV4-1 - few TGCGCCAGCAGCCACGAAGACAGGCCTAACTATGGCTACACCTTC CASSHEDRPNYGYTF
TRBJ2-7 TRBV5-4 TRBD1 - TGTGCCAGCAGCCAACCGGGACAGACCTACGAGCAGTACTTC CASSQPGQTYEQYF
TRBJ2-5 TRBV11-2 TRBD2 - TGTGCCAGCAGCTCGCTTCTAGCGGGGGGGCCGGGGACCCAGTACTTC CASSSLLAGGPGTQYF
TRBJ1-2 TRBV2 TRBD1 - TGTGCCAGCAGGGGGGACAGGGGAGTTGGTGGCTACACCTTC CASRGDRGVGGYTF
TRBJ1-6 TRBV11-2 - - TGTGCCAGCAGCTTGACTTTCTATAATTCACCCCTCCACTTT CASSLTFYNSPLHF
TRBJ1-6 TRBV7-9 TRBD1 few TGTGCCAGCAGCTCCGGGACAGGGAGTAATTCACCCCTCCACTTT CASSSGTGSNSPLHF
TRBJ2-5 TRBV5-4 - - TGTGCCAGCAGCACCCCGGCTAGGGAGCGGACCCAGTACTTC CASSTPARERTQYF
TRBJ1-1 TRBV5-1 - - TGCGCCAGCAGCTTCAGAGGGTTCGGGACTGAAGCTTTCTTT CASSFRGFGTEAFF
TRBJ2-7 TRBV9 - few TGTGCCAGCAGCGTAGAGGGGAACGAGCAGTACTTC CASSVEGNEQYF
TRBJ2-1 TRBV10-3 - few TGTGCCATCAGCTCCGTCGCCCGGGGTGAGCAGTTCTTC CAISSVARGEQFF
TRBJ1-2 TRBV29-1 - - TGCAGCGTTGAAGCGGGATCCTCCTATGGCTACACCTTC CSVEAGSSYGYTF
TRBJ2-7 TRBV7-2 TRBD2 - TGTGCCAGCAGCACGGGGACGGGGGGCTACGAGCAGTACTTC CASSTGTGGYEQYF
TRBJ2-7 TRBV30 TRBD2 - TGTGCCTGGAGTCTGACTAGCCCGACCTACGCGCAGTACTTC CAWSLTSPTYAQYF
TRBJ2-2 TRBV19 - few TGTGCCAGTAGTCCCATGGCAGGGGCCGGGGAGCTGTTTTTT CASSPMAGAGELFF
TRBJ2-1 TRBV6-5 TRBD2 few TGTGCCAGCAGGACTAGCGGGATGAATGAGCAGTTCTTC CASRTSGMNEQFF
TRBJ1-2 TRBV11-3 TRBD1 few TGTGCCAGCAGCATCCAGGGACAGACGGATGGCTACACCTTC CASSIQGQTDGYTF
TRBJ2-3 TRBV7-8 - - TGTGCCAGCAGCTTAGTGCGACACCACACAGATACGCAGTATTTT CASSLVRHHTDTQYF
TRBJ2-5 TRBV23-1 TRBD1 - TGCGCCAGCAGACACCGGACAGGGGAGGAGACCCAGTACTTC CASRHRTGEETQYF
TRBJ2-6 TRBV18 - few TGTGCCAGCTCACCCCTAGTGTCTGGGGCCAACGTCCTGACTTTC CASSPLVSGANVLTF
TRBJ2-1 TRBV5-1 TRBD2 - TGCGCCAGCAGCTCGGGACTACACAATGAGCAGTTCTTC CASSSGLHNEQFF
TRBJ2-7 TRBV7-8 - - TGTGCCAGCACTCCCGGGACTGTAAACTACGAGCAGTACTTC CASTPGTVNYEQYF
TRBJ2-1 TRBV7-2 - - TGTGCCAGCAGCTTCGGGACAAGGGGCGATGAGCAGTTCTTC CASSFGTRGDEQFF
TRBJ2-6 TRBV30 - few TGTGCCTGGAGTCGATCTAGGACTGGGGCCAACGTCCTGACTTTC CAWSRSRTGANVLTF
TRBJ2-7 TRBV5-4 TRBD1 - TGTGCCAGCAGCTTCCAGGGGACAGGGCTTTACGAGCAGTACTTC CASSFQGTGLYEQYF
TRBJ2-7 TRBV7-2 TRBD1 - TGTGCCAGCAGCACGGGACAGGGCTACGAGCAGTACTTC CASSTGQGYEQYF
TRBJ2-1 TRBV28 TRBD2 few TGTGCCAGCAGTTTATCAGCGGGAGGTTCTTTGGATGAGCAGTTCTTC CASSLSAGGSLDEQFF
TRBJ2-4 TRBV7-9 TRBD1 few TGTGCCAGCAGCTTAGCCGGGACAGCAAAAAACATTCAGTACTTC CASSLAGTAKNIQYF
TRBJ2-7 TRBV5-4 - - TGTGCCAGCAGCCCCCTCGGGGGGCAGTCCTACGAGCAGTACTTC CASSPLGGQSYEQYF
TRBJ2-7 TRBV7-8 - - TGTGCCAGCAGCTTAGAGTCTAGCGAGTACTACGAGCAGTACTTC CASSLESSEYYEQYF
TRBJ2-3 TRBV9 - few TGTGCCAGCAGCGCCCTCACAGATACGCAGTATTTT CASSALTDTQYF
TRBJ1-5 TRBV4-1 TRBD1 few TGCGCCAGCAGCCAACCCCGGGACAGGGGCCAGCCCCAGCATTTT CASSQPRDRGQPQHF
TRBJ2-3 TRBV10-3 TRBD2 - TGTGCCACTCAAAGCGGGAGCGCAGATACGCAGTATTTT CATQSGSADTQYF
TRBJ2-1 TRBV15 TRBD2 - TGTGCCACCAGCAGAGCGCGGGAGTCCTACAATGAGCAGTTCTTC CATSRARESYNEQFF
TRBJ2-4 TRBV28 TRBD1 few TGTGCCAGCAGTTTAACGGGACAGGGGAACAAAAACATTCAGTACTTC CASSLTGQGNKNIQYF
TRBJ2-7 TRBV18 TRBD2 - TGTGCCAGCTCACCATTCTCGGGGGGGTACAACGAGCAGTACTTC CASSPFSGGYNEQYF
TRBJ1-6 TRBV9 - few TGTGCCAGCAGCAACCTTGGGGGCTCACCCCTCCACTTT CASSNLGGSPLHF
TRBJ1-2 TRBV6-5 - few TGTGCCAGCAGTTACTCGGACACCTATGGCTACACCTTC CASSYSDTYGYTF
TRBJ2-5 TRBV9 - - TGTGCCAGCAGCAGACCTGGGACTCTAGAGACCCAGTACTTC CASSRPGTLETQYF
TRBJ2-4 TRBV7-2 TRBD1 few TGTGCCAGCAGCTTGACAGGGGGGAACGGCATTCAGTACTTC CASSLTGGNGIQYF
TRBJ1-5 TRBV5-4 - - TGTGCCAGCAGCTTGGGCGGTAGCAATCAGCCCCAGCATTTT CASSLGGSNQPQHF